The rows below give T cell receptor beta chains drawn from one sample of a study of cytomegalovirus exposure and HLA in healthy donors. Only in-frame clones appear in the TCRdb table, and some are missing; sequencing was by immunoSEQ multiplex PCR. Here the sample spans some 180,000 clones, 73% being singletons. The sample was PBMCs. The receptors come from a woman between 18 and 29 years old in good health and CMV-seropositive. CDR3s include the opening cysteine and the closing phenylalanine or tryptophan.

V: TRBV19; CDR3: CASSTGQTTDTQYF
V: TRBV30; CDR3: CAWSPLFGAGGSYNEQFF
V: TRBV5-6; CDR3: CASSLHSTGNLYGYTF
V: TRBV30; CDR3: CAWDGLGGEGYGYTF
V: TRBV4-3; CDR3: CASSQSSGYEQYF
V: TRBV9; CDR3: CASSAGTGNYGYTF
V: TRBV30; CDR3: CAGGDSMNTEAFF
V: TRBV19; CDR3: CASRTDRPNQPQHF
V: TRBV7-2; CDR3: CASRSRREGDTQYF
V: TRBV25-1; CDR3: CASSGTVYNEQFF
V: TRBV7-2; CDR3: CASSNSYTDTQYF
V: TRBV18; CDR3: CASSSIGQGAFGYTF